These T cell receptor beta chains were read from a single sample in a study of lymphopenia after photon versus proton radiotherapy. Measured with immunoSEQ multiplex PCR; TCRdb has only the in-frame clones, and not every one. The repertoire holds tens of thousands of clones, less than 90% seen once, with under 4.5% in the top ten. Sample: peripheral blood, taken from a patient treated with photon-based radiotherapy. The receptors originated from a woman between 45 and 65 years old with pancreatic cancer. CDR3s include the opening cysteine and the closing phenylalanine or tryptophan. Each record gives: D gene, J gene, clone size, V gene, CDR3 DNA, CDR3 protein. A D gene is named only where the DNA matches it firmly. Clone size is given for some rows only: seen once, a few or many times, or a class if the clone is expanded.

. | TRBJ2-3 | once | TRBV30 | TGTGCCTGGAGGACGCAGTGGGGGTCGGATACGCAGTATTTT | CAWRTQWGSDTQYF
. | TRBJ2-5 | . | TRBV25-1 | TGTGCCAGTCAGGGACAATTCCAAGAGACCCAGTACTTC | CASQGQFQETQYF
TRBD1 | TRBJ1-2 | . | TRBV2 | TGTGCCAGCAGACCGGACAGGCCCCACTACACCTTC | CASRPDRPHYTF
TRBD1 | TRBJ1-5 | . | TRBV28 | TGTGCCAGCAGTTCCCAAGGGACAGGGGGCCTGGGTCAGCCCCAGCATTTT | CASSSQGTGGLGQPQHF
. | TRBJ1-2 | . | TRBV29-1 | TGCAGCGCCACGGATTTGGATGGCTACACCTTC | CSATDLDGYTF
. | TRBJ1-1 | . | TRBV6-5 | TGTGCCAGCAGTTACTTGCTGAACACTGAAGCTTTCTTT | CASSYLLNTEAFF
. | TRBJ2-4 | . | TRBV2 | TGTGCCAGCAGTGAAGGACAGCAACTAGCCAAAAACATTCAGTACTTC | CASSEGQQLAKNIQYF
. | TRBJ1-4 | . | TRBV15 | TGTGCCACCAGCAGAGAAGGAGTCGGGGATGGTGAAAAACTGTTTTTT | CATSREGVGDGEKLFF
. | TRBJ2-5 | . | TRBV28 | TGTGCCAGCAGTTGGAAGTGGGAGACCCAGTACTTC | CASSWKWETQYF
TRBD1 | TRBJ2-7 | . | TRBV5-4 | TGTGCCAGCAGCCCTGGCAGGGGGACAGGGGGCTTCCACGAGCAGTACTTC | CASSPGRGTGGFHEQYF
. | TRBJ2-2 | . | TRBV9 | TGTGCCAGCAGCGCACGTAGTGGGGGGACAGCATACACCGGGGAGCTGTTTTTT | CASSARSGGTAYTGELFF
. | TRBJ1-4 | . | TRBV6-5 | TGTGCCAGCAGTTACTCGTCAGGGTCTGAAGAAAAACTGTTTTTT | CASSYSSGSEEKLFF
. | TRBJ1-1 | . | TRBV28 | TGTGCCAGCAGTTTATTAGTGGATACCCGGGAAGCTTTCTTT | CASSLLVDTREAFF
. | TRBJ2-5 | once | TRBV2 | TGTGCCAGCAGTCTAGGTGGGATTAGCTTAGCCGAGACCCAGTACTTC | CASSLGGISLAETQYF
TRBD2 | TRBJ2-4 | . | TRBV9 | TGTGCCAGCAGCGTAGGGGCGGGAGGGCCCGTAGACAAAAACATTCAGTACTTC | CASSVGAGGPVDKNIQYF
. | TRBJ1-5 | . | TRBV19 | TGTGCCAGTAGTATAGAAGGGATTAGCAATCAGCCCCAGCATTTT | CASSIEGISNQPQHF
. | TRBJ2-3 | . | TRBV18 | TGTGCCAGCTCACCACAGGGCACAGATACGCAGTATTTT | CASSPQGTDTQYF
. | TRBJ2-1 | . | TRBV28 | TGTGCCAGCAGCAGAATGGGACGGGATGAGCAGTTCTTC | CASSRMGRDEQFF
. | TRBJ2-5 | once | TRBV9 | TGTGCCAGCAGCGGAAGTAGCGGAGAAGAGACCCAGTACTTC | CASSGSSGEETQYF
. | TRBJ2-7 | once | TRBV5-6 | TGTGCCAGCAGCTTGGGGCTTACAGAAAGTTACGAGCAGTACTTC | CASSLGLTESYEQYF
. | TRBJ2-1 | once | TRBV10-3 | TGTGCCATCAGGGAGTACAATGAGCAGTTCTTC | CAIREYNEQFF
. | TRBJ1-2 | medium-sized | TRBV28 | TGTGCCAGCCGGGTCTCTTCGACGATTTATGGCTACACCTTC | CASRVSSTIYGYTF
. | TRBJ2-1 | . | TRBV30 | TGTGCCTGGACCCGCCGCCACAATGAGCAGTTCTTC | CAWTRRHNEQFF
. | TRBJ1-4 | . | TRBV7-2 | TGTGCCAGCGCGCCCACAGGGAGTGAAAAACTGTTTTTT | CASAPTGSEKLFF
TRBD2 | TRBJ2-7 | . | TRBV19 | TGTGCCAGTAGCTATTCCGGACTAGGCGAGCAGTACTTC | CASSYSGLGEQYF